This TCR beta chain was sequenced for a study of cytomegalovirus exposure and HLA in healthy donors. Study-level results: 15,000 to 20,000 TCR beta sequences were associated with HLA alleles at 0.05 false discovery rate in a later analysis. Indistinguishable V segments, including TRBV6-2 and TRBV6-3, were excluded.

The V end was cut by 5 bases, the J end by 0 bases, with 7 bases between. Germline-derived CDR1 and CDR2 are SQVTM and ANQGSEA. The CDR3 sequence is 12 residues long. About this clone itself: Its specificity is unknown.

PCR was performed using 60 Vbeta and 13 Jbeta primers. Assay: immunoSEQ multiplex PCR; the TCRdb copy retains only in-frame clones and omits some. The sample includes 50,000 to 70,000 clones, 60% to 80% of them seen just once. The chain has TRBV29-1 and TRBJ1-1, with TRBD1 as a possible D gene (6 bases). This TCR came from a girl between 5 and 17 years old in good health and CMV-seropositive. Sequencing was carried out using PBMCs. CDR3: CSVQGMNTEAFF. As DNA, the CDR3 is TGCAGCGTTCAGGGGATGAACACTGAAGCTTTCTTT.